Presented here are 12 T cell receptor beta chains from one specimen sequenced in a study of cytomegalovirus exposure and HLA in healthy donors. Primers for the PCR totalled 60 Vbeta and 13 Jbeta. Measured with immunoSEQ multiplex PCR; TCRdb has only the in-frame clones, and not every one. Among about 200,000 clones listed, roughly 80% were seen once. The sample was PBMCs. The receptors come from a woman in her late teens or twenties in good health and CMV-seronegative.

This chain connects TRBV10-2 to TRBJ2-1; 9 bases are a match to TRBD2. CDR3 length equals 19 residues. V was clipped by 10 bases and J by 9 bases; unmatched bases: 28. From germline, CDR1 is WSHSY and CDR2 SAAADI. CDR3 in amino acids: CAISGTVGLATLRRSEQFF. The CDR3 coding sequence is TGCGCCATCTCCGGGACCGTCGGACTAGCGACCCTCCGTAGGAGTGAGCAGTTCTTC.

This rearrangement joins TRBV7-8 to TRBJ2-3; TRBD1 might be the D (5 bases). Germline V gene data show CDR1 as SGHVS and CDR2 as FQNEAQ. The CDR3 runs 16 residues. V was clipped by 1 base and J by 2 bases, with 13 bases between them. The CDR3 reads CASSLGKAGYTDTQYF. Here the CDR3 DNA reads TGTGCCAGCAGCTTAGGAAAGGCAGGGTACACAGATACGCAGTATTTT.

CDR3 protein: CASSDRLAGRETQYF. The CDR3 nucleotides read TGTGCCAGCAGTGACCGACTAGCGGGACGGGAGACCCAGTACTTC. This chain connects TRBV28 to TRBJ2-5; 11 bases agree with TRBD2. Trimming removed 5 bases from V and 5 bases from J; junction bases left unmatched: 7. CDR3 length equals 15 residues. The germline gives CDR1 MDHEN, CDR2 SYDVKM.

The V call is TRBV9, the J call TRBJ2-7, with 10 bases aligning to TRBD2. The CDR3 totals 16 residues. Germline trimming cut 3 bases from V and 3 bases from J; bases unmatched to any gene: 9. Looked up from germline, CDR1 is SGDLS and CDR2 is YYNGEE. Here the CDR3 DNA reads TGTGCCAGCAGCGCGATTAGCGGGAGGAGGTTCTACGAGCAGTACGTC. Translation: CASSAISGRRFYEQYV.

The V call is TRBV19, the J call TRBJ1-1; D is unclear. V shed 5 bases and J shed 0 bases, with 10 bases lying between them. Germline V gives CDR1 LNHDA, CDR2 SQIVND (reference sequence). The CDR3 is 14 amino acids. The CDR3 sequence is CASSPTLMNTEAFF. CDR3 nucleotide sequence: TGTGCCAGTAGTCCGACTCTTATGAACACTGAAGCTTTCTTT.

This clone was found a few times. The chain recombines TRBV4-1 with TRBJ2-1; the match to TRBD2 covers 8 bases. V lost 0 bases and J lost 4; bases outside the gene matches: 8. There are 17 residues in the CDR3. CDR1 and CDR2 (germline): MGHRA, YSYEKL. Here the CDR3 DNA reads TGCGCCAGCAGCCAAGATCGTAGTAGCGGGACGTACAATGAGCAGTTCTTC. It codes for CASSQDRSSGTYNEQFF.

The chain recombines TRBV5-5 with TRBJ1-2, with a tentative D call TRBD1 (6 bases). From germline, CDR1 is SGHKS and CDR2 YYEKEE (reference sequence). V was pared by 3 bases and J by 0 bases, with 12 bases between. CDR3 length: 15 residues. CDR3 sequence (DNA): TGTGCCAGCAGCTCAGGGGCAGAATCTAACTATGGCTACACCTTC. It specifies CASSSGAESNYGYTF.

This chain connects TRBV11-3 to TRBJ2-1; tentative D call: TRBD2 (6 bases). Trimming pared 3 bases from V and 0 bases from J, leaving 15 bases between. The V gene's germline CDR1 is SGHNT and CDR2 YENEEA. This CDR3 is built from 17 residues. DNA of the CDR3: TGTGCCAGCAGCTTGAAGCGGGCGGGGAGCTCCTACAATGAGCAGTTCTTC. Amino acid sequence: CASSLKRAGSSYNEQFF.

V gene TRBV10-2 combines with J gene TRBJ2-1; possible D gene TRBD2, 5 bases. CDR1 is WSHSY and CDR2 is SAAADI in the germline V gene. CDR3 length: 14 amino acids. Between the trimmed V and J ends, which lost 3 bases and 6 bases, there was a span of 12 bases. The CDR3 sequence is CASSEEIAPNEQFF. The CDR3 coding sequence is TGCGCCAGCAGTGAAGAAATAGCGCCCAATGAGCAGTTCTTC.

This chain uses TRBV28 with TRBJ2-1; D call uncertain. V gave up 6 bases and J gave up 0 bases, with 15 bases separating them. This CDR3 region has 16 residues. Germline CDR1 reads MDHEN; CDR2 reads SYDVKM. This CDR3 is CASRPGTPLSYNEQFF. CDR3 DNA sequence: TGTGCCAGCAGACCCGGTACCCCCCTCTCCTACAATGAGCAGTTCTTC. The variable domain in full, with the rest retrieved from reference TRBV28 and TRBJ2-1, is DVKVTQSSRYLVKRTGEKVFLECVQDMDHENMFWYRQDPGLGLRLIYFSYDVKMKEKGDIPEGYSVSREKKERFSLILESASTNQTSMYLCASRPGTPLSYNEQFFGPGTRLTVL.

This clone is a singleton in its sample. V gene TRBV6-6 combines with J gene TRBJ1-6, with unresolved D. Germline loops: CDR1 MNHNY, CDR2 SVGAGI (reference sequence). CDR3 length: 13 residues. The V gene lost 8 bases and the J gene lost 13 bases, with 18 bases spanning the gap. CDR3 in DNA: TGTGCCAGCGACACGGCGCTTAAGGCCCCCCTCCACTTT. Encoded protein: CASDTALKAPLHF.

The V gene is TRBV7-9, the J gene TRBJ1-2; TRBD1 is a possible D gene (6 bases). Trimming stripped 4 bases from V and 4 bases from J, with 16 bases between. The germline V gene encodes CDR1 SEHNR and CDR2 FQNEAQ (reference sequence). The CDR3 runs 15 residues. CDR3 amino acids: CASSSPQGISYGYTF. CDR3 DNA sequence: TGTGCCAGCAGCTCCCCCCAGGGGATCTCCTATGGCTACACCTTC.